This T cell receptor (beta chain) was observed in a study of beta chain features in type 1 diabetes. Study-wide findings and caveats: A PCR bias possibly favoring shorter templates would apply equally to patients and controls.

Every isolated RNA sample was fully reverse transcribed, so sequencing captured expressed TCRB transcripts. Libraries were prepared by immunoSEQ multiplex PCR; TCRdb keeps only in-frame clonotypes and omits some of them. The sample carries over 350,000 clones, roughly 16% recorded once. This CDR3 has 13 residues. Germline CDR1 is LGHNT and CDR2 is FRNRAP. Trimming shortened V by 1 base and J by 5 bases, and 8 bases separated the two germline ends. This clone was picked up a small number of times. The antigen remains unidentified. This sequence joins TRBV12-5 and TRBJ2-5; D perhaps matches TRBD1 (5 bases). The receptor was derived from a woman aged 18-29 years in good health. Source material: naive CD4+ T cells from blood. In DNA form, the CDR3 reads TGTGCTAGTGGTTTGGGGGGCGCGGAGACCCAGTACTTC. This encodes CASGLGGAETQYF.